This TCR beta chain was sequenced during a study of cytomegalovirus exposure and HLA in healthy donors. Study details: In a previous analysis, 117 million unique TCR beta sequences were found from 170 million or so T cells. Study results and caveats: In an earlier analysis, in 620 or so donors, most V segments appeared productive either ~87% or ~30% of the time.

With 60 Vbeta and 13 Jbeta primers, the PCR was carried out. Profiled with immunoSEQ multiplex PCR; TCRdb holds only in-frame clones, not every one. The sample data list 55,000 to 85,000 clones. The CDR3 extends over 18 amino acids. Germline V lookup: CDR1 SGHTA, CDR2 FQGTGA. V lost 4 bases, J lost 3 bases, and 9 bases stayed unmatched. Comments on this clone: Its antigen is not known.

Input material: PBMCs. The chain couples TRBV7-3 to TRBJ1-4; 12 bases agree with TRBD1. The TCR sequence derives from a female donor in good health and CMV-seropositive. In DNA form, the CDR3 reads TGTGCCAGCAGCTCTTCCCGGGACAGGGGGCCCCCTAATGAAAAACTGTTTTTT. Protein product: CASSSSRDRGPPNEKLFF.